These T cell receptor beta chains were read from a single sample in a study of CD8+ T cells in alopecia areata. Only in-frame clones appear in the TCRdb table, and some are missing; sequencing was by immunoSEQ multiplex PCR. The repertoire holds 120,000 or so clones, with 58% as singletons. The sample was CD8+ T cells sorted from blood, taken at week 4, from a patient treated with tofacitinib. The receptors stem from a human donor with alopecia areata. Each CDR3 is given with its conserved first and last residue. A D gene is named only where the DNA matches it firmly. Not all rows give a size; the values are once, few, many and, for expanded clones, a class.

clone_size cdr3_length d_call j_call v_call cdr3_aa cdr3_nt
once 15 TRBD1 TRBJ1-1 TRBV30 CAWSAGQGMNTEAFF TGTGCCTGGAGTGCCGGACAGGGGATGAACACTGAAGCTTTCTTT
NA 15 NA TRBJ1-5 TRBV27 CASSLLTGGGQPQHF TGTGCCAGCAGTTTACTTACAGGCGGAGGACAGCCCCAGCATTTT
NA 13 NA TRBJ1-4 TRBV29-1 CSVRSGMGEKLFF TGCAGCGTTCGATCAGGGATGGGTGAAAAACTGTTTTTT
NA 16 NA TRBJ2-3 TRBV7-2 CASSLKTADSTDTQYF TGTGCCAGCAGCTTAAAGACAGCGGATAGCACAGATACGCAGTATTTT
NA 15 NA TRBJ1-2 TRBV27 CASSLYNRVGHGYTF TGTGCCAGCAGTCTTTACAACAGAGTTGGGCATGGCTACACCTTC
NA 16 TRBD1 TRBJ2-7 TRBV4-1 CASSQDLGQGNHEQYF TGCGCCAGCAGCCAAGATCTGGGACAGGGGAACCACGAGCAGTACTTC
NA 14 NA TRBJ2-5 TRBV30 CAWSVRMYQETQYF TGTGCCTGGAGTGTACGAATGTACCAAGAGACCCAGTACTTC
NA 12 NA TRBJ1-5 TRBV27 CASSLWGQPQHF TGTGCCAGCAGTTTATGGGGTCAGCCCCAGCATTTT
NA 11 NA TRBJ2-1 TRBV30 CAWSPIYEQFF TGTGCCTGGAGTCCAATATATGAACAGTTCTTC
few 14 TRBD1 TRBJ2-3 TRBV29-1 CSGWGTGKTDTQYF TGCAGCGGCTGGGGGACAGGGAAAACAGATACGCAGTATTTT